One and the same sample provided the 28 T cell receptor beta chains below, sequenced in a study of early T cells in non-severe SARS-CoV-2 infection. TCRdb passed the 5' RACE reads through MiXCR, listing each CDR3 protein once. The sample contains about 45,000 distinct CDR3 sequences, 9.5% to 13% of which appear only once. Sequencing was done on a sample of whole blood. All receptors come from an adult who was a healthcare worker with PCR-confirmed SARS-CoV-2 infection or an uninfected control (not recorded which).

The table lists this clonotype with many counts. This chain uses TRBV28 with TRBJ1-5, with 9 bases that match TRBD1. Germline values: CDR1 MDHEN, CDR2 SYDVKM. Trimming at V came to 6 bases and at J to 7 bases, leaving 13 bases not matched to a gene. This CDR3 comprises 16 residues. The CDR3 coding sequence is TGTGCCAGCAGCCCACCGGGACAGGGAGTGGGGCAGCCCCAGCATTTT. As protein: CASSPPGQGVGQPQHF.

This clonotype has ten or more counts. This chain uses TRBV27 with TRBJ2-3; TRBD2 agrees at 13 bases. CDR3 length equals 16 residues. J was trimmed by 6 bases and V by 4 bases; bases with no gene match: 7. CDR1 is MNHEY, CDR2 SMNVEV, per germline (reference sequence). The CDR3 region has the DNA TGTGCCAGCAGTTCCCGGACTAGCGGGAGAGTGGATACGCAGTATTTT. Its translation is CASSSRTSGRVDTQYF.

There are many counts of this clonotype. This sequence joins TRBV18 and TRBJ1-5, with TRBD1 as a possible D gene (6 bases). V was shortened by 4 bases and J by 4 bases, with 8 bases between the two germline ends. The CDR3 runs 13 residues. Germline V gives CDR1 KGHSH, CDR2 LQKENI. CDR3 amino acids: CASSQQGNQPQHF. CDR3 DNA sequence: TGTGCCAGCTCACAGCAGGGGAATCAGCCCCAGCATTTT.

V usage is TRBV5-5 and J usage is TRBJ1-2; possibly TRBD1 for D (6 bases). Between the trimmed V and J ends, which lost 0 bases and 4 bases, there was a span of 10 bases. The germline CDR1 and CDR2 sequences are SGHKS and YYEKEE (reference sequence). CDR3 size: 14 residues. The CDR3 nucleotides are TGTGCCAGCAGCTTGGACACAGGGACCTATGGCTACACCTTC. This codes for CASSLDTGTYGYTF.

There are many counts of this clonotype. J is TRBJ2-3 and V is TRBV7-6; 7 bases map to TRBD1. The CDR3 length is 15 residues. With V trimmed by 5 bases and J by 0 bases, 5 bases remained unmatched. Germline-derived CDR1 and CDR2 are SGHVS and FNYEAQ. This chain's CDR3 is CASSPTGFSTDTQYF. The DNA of the CDR3 is TGTGCCAGCAGCCCGACAGGGTTTAGCACAGATACGCAGTATTTT.

Only a few counts were recorded for this clonotype. The genes are TRBV28 and TRBJ2-5; a weak D match, TRBD2 (6 bases). V was clipped by 3 bases and J by 5 bases, with 16 bases between them. The CDR3 has 15 amino acids. The germline V gene has CDR1 MDHEN and CDR2 SYDVKM. The CDR3 nucleotides are TGTGCCAGCAGTTTGCGGGACGGACCCAGGGAGACCCAGTACTTC. Translating it yields CASSLRDGPRETQYF.

Ten or more counts support this clonotype. The chain has TRBV7-2 and TRBJ1-6, with D tentatively TRBD1 (6 bases). Trimming pared 3 bases from V and 10 bases from J, leaving 13 bases between. Germline V lookup: CDR1 SGHTA, CDR2 FQGNSA. The CDR3 loop spans 14 amino acids. CDR3 sequence reads: CASSFSGVQSPLHF. In nucleotides, the CDR3 is TGTGCCAGCAGCTTCTCAGGGGTACAATCACCCCTCCACTTT.

This clonotype was counted many times. The rearrangement links TRBV6-2 or TRBV6-3 to TRBJ2-3; 7 bases fit TRBD2. The germline V gene has CDR1 MNHEY and CDR2 SVGEGT. This CDR3 has 14 amino acids. Trimming cost V 6 bases and J 3 bases; bases outside gene matches: 6. CDR3 bases: TGTGCCAGCAGCCTAGCGGCTTCGACAGATACGCAGTATTTT. Residues: CASSLAASTDTQYF.

This clonotype was seen ten or more times. The rearrangement links TRBV6-2 or TRBV6-3 to TRBJ2-1, with D uncertain. V was cut by 6 bases and J by 4 bases, with 10 bases left in between. In germline, CDR1 is MNHEY, CDR2 SVGEGT. The CDR3 has 13 amino acids. The CDR3 coding sequence is TGTGCCAGCAGCTCATATGCGTACAATGAGCAGTTCTTC. Translated: CASSSYAYNEQFF.

The V call is TRBV29-1, the J call TRBJ1-2; D remains ambiguous. Looked up from germline, CDR1 is SQVTM and CDR2 is ANQGSEA. The V and J ends lost 6 bases and 4 bases respectively, with 15 bases between them. This CDR3 spans 13 amino acids. CDR3 nucleotide sequence: TGCAGCGTAACACAAGGATCCTCCTATGGCTACACCTTC. Translated: CSVTQGSSYGYTF.

In its sample, this clonotype was seen many times. V usage is TRBV6-2 or TRBV6-3 and J usage is TRBJ2-1; TRBD1 aligns across 10 bases. The CDR3 consists of 14 residues. CDR1 is MNHEY and CDR2 is SVGEGT in the germline V gene. J lost 8 bases, V lost 2 bases, and 3 bases had no gene match. The CDR3 bases are TGTGCCAGCAGTTACGAGACAGGGGGCTATGAGCAGTTCTTC. Its translation is CASSYETGGYEQFF.

In its sample, this clonotype was seen many times. The V call is TRBV29-1, the J call TRBJ2-1, with D perhaps TRBD1 (6 bases). CDR1 SQVTM and CDR2 ANQGSEA come from the germline V gene. The germline V and J ends were trimmed by 2 bases and 8 bases, with 19 bases remaining between them. The CDR3 runs to 15 residues. The CDR3 region has the DNA TGCAGCGTTGAAAATTTCAGGGAAAACAGGGATGAGCAGTTCTTC. As protein: CSVENFRENRDEQFF.

The chain employs TRBV5-5 and TRBJ1-4; no reliable D call. CDR1 is SGHKS, CDR2 YYEKEE, per germline (reference sequence). CDR3 length: 17 residues. The V end lost 2 bases, the J end lost 6 bases, and 20 bases lay between the germline ends. CDR3 DNA: TGTGCCAGCAGCTTAAGCAGAAAAGTAGGATTGGATGAAAAACTGTTTTTT. This encodes CASSLSRKVGLDEKLFF.

This clonotype appeared many times. The genes are TRBV2 and TRBJ1-3; D is perhaps TRBD1 (5 bases). The CDR3 has 16 amino acids. Trimming left V 5 bases short and J 0 bases short, with 14 bases between. Germline-derived CDR1 and CDR2 are SNHLY and FYNNEI. The chain's CDR3 is CASSPQGIHSGNTIYF. The CDR3, as DNA: TGTGCCAGCAGTCCTCAGGGAATCCACTCTGGAAACACCATATATTTT. Filled out from reference TRBV2 and TRBJ1-3, the complete variable domain reads EPEVTQTPSHQVTQMGQEVILRCVPISNHLYFYWYRQILGQKVEFLVSFYNNEISEKSEIFDDQFSVERPDGSNFTLKIRSTKLEDSAMYFCASSPQGIHSGNTIYFGEGSWLTVV.

About this clonotype itself: This may be a read error: a much more frequent sequence differs by one nucleotide. The chain uses TRBV11-2 and TRBJ2-7, with D perhaps matching TRBD1 (8 bases). Per germline, CDR1 SGHAT and CDR2 FQNNGV. Trimming left V 9 bases short and J 2 bases short, with 17 bases between. The CDR3 length is 14 residues. Written as DNA, the CDR3 is TGTGCCAGTACAACAGGGGGGGAAACCTACGAGCAGTACTTC. Translation gives CASTTGGETYEQYF.

This chain links TRBV12-5 with TRBJ2-7; TRBD1 matches at 9 bases. The V segment lost 2 bases and the J segment 2 bases; nucleotides outside the gene matches: 10. The germline CDR1 and CDR2 sequences are LGHNT and FRNRAP. CDR3 size: 17 residues. The CDR3 loop reads CASGLFRAGTGTYEQYF. For the CDR3, the DNA is TGTGCTAGTGGTTTGTTTCGGGCCGGGACAGGGACCTACGAGCAGTACTTC.

This clonotype was seen ten or more times. The germline gene is not matched at one end of the junction; a read error may be the cause. V and J are TRBV7-3 and TRBJ2-2, with 7 positions matching TRBD2. The germline CDR1 and CDR2 sequences are SGHTA and FQGTGA. The CDR3 length is 16 residues. CDR3 region: CASNLYTPGRAGELFF. The CDR3, as DNA: TGTGCCAGCAACTTATATACCCCAGGGAGGGCCGGGGAGCTGTTTTTT.

There are many counts of this clonotype. The rearrangement joins TRBV12-3 or TRBV12-4 to TRBJ1-1; TRBD1 is a possible D gene (5 bases). This CDR3 has 12 amino acids. Trimming removed 6 bases from V and 8 bases from J, with 13 bases in between. Here the CDR3 DNA reads TGTGCCAGCAGCCCCGACAGTTTGGAAGCTTTCTTT. Encoded protein: CASSPDSLEAFF.

This clonotype showed up many times. This chain connects TRBV7-3 to TRBJ2-1, with D possibly matching TRBD2 (5 bases). CDR1 is SGHTA, CDR2 FQGTGA, per germline. This CDR3 region has 16 residues. Deletions cut 7 bases from V and 3 bases from J, with 19 bases between. The CDR3 bases are TGTGCCAGCATCACGAGCCCCGGGGAGAACTACAATGAGCAGTTCTTC. Translated, it gives CASITSPGENYNEQFF.

This clonotype showed up many times. The chain combines TRBV4-1 with TRBJ2-2; no clear D. The CDR3 is 16 amino acids. Germline V gene lookup returns CDR1 MGHRA and CDR2 YSYEKL. The V and J ends lost 2 bases and 7 bases respectively, with 17 bases between them. DNA of the CDR3: TGCGCCAGCAGCCAAACGGATATGGGCATGATCGGGGAGCTGTTTTTT. Protein sequence: CASSQTDMGMIGELFF.

This clonotype was recorded many times. This sequence joins TRBV11-2 and TRBJ2-1; TRBD2 agrees at 9 bases. This CDR3 has 15 amino acids. Germline CDR1 reads SGHAT; CDR2 reads FQNNGV. Germline trimming cut 5 bases from V and 6 bases from J; bases unmatched to any gene: 8. The CDR3 region is CASSEAGGPSNEQFF. The CDR3 coding sequence is TGTGCCAGCAGCGAGGCGGGAGGGCCTAGCAATGAGCAGTTCTTC.

In its sample, this clonotype was seen many times. This chain connects TRBV4-3 to TRBJ2-2; 13 bases align to TRBD2. In germline, CDR1 is LGHNA, CDR2 YSLEER. Trimming at V came to 0 bases and at J to 4 bases, leaving 2 bases not matched to a gene. The CDR3 covers 17 residues. CDR3 protein: CASSQEGLAGTTGELFF. Written as DNA, the CDR3 is TGCGCCAGCAGCCAAGAGGGACTAGCGGGAACCACCGGGGAGCTGTTTTTT.

This clonotype was observed many times. V usage is TRBV9 and J usage is TRBJ2-1; weak D call: TRBD2 (5 bases). This CDR3 has 17 amino acids. V lost 2 bases, J lost 0 bases, and 15 bases lay in between. Germline V gene data show CDR1 as SGDLS and CDR2 as YYNGEE. CDR3 coding DNA: TGTGCCAGCAGCGTGGAAAGCGGCTCGAGCTCCTACAATGAGCAGTTCTTC. This encodes CASSVESGSSSYNEQFF. Combining the CDR3 with reference TRBV9 and TRBJ2-1 gives the whole variable domain DSGVTQTPKHLITATGQRVTLRCSPRSGDLSVYWYQQSLDQGLQFLIQYYNGEERAKGNILERFSAQQFPDLHSELNLSSLELGDSALYFCASSVESGSSSYNEQFFGPGTRLTVL.

This clonotype has at least ten counts. The gene calls are TRBV21-1 and TRBJ2-7; the D call TRBD2 from the table was never checked on the DNA. TRBV21-1 is described as a pseudogene. This CDR3 comprises 16 residues. CDR3 amino acids: CASTKTGTPAPYEQYF. DNA for the CDR3: TGTGCCAGCACCAAAACCGGGACTCCTGCCCCCTACGAGCAGTACTTC.

The CDR3 DNA sequence: TGTGCCAGCAGGGTCACCGACGGTAATTCACCCCTCCACTTT. Encoded protein: CASRVTDGNSPLHF. This rearrangement joins TRBV28 to TRBJ1-6; D not resolved. This CDR3 spans 14 amino acids. V was clipped by 6 bases and J by 6 bases, with 12 bases between them. Germline CDR1 MDHEN, CDR2 SYDVKM.

This chain connects TRBV5-1 to TRBJ2-4; 7 bases match TRBD1. With 4 bases clipped from V and 0 bases from J, the junction kept 7 bases outside the gene matches. Germline-derived CDR1 and CDR2 are SGHRS and YFSETQ. The CDR3 sequence is 16 residues long. CDR3 loop: CASSPGGSIAKNIQYF. CDR3 in DNA: TGCGCCAGCAGCCCAGGGGGATCAATAGCCAAAAACATTCAGTACTTC.

This clonotype is medium-sized (0.01 to 0.1%) within its sample. The V and J genes are TRBV20-1 and TRBJ2-4, with D possibly being TRBD1 (5 bases). Trimming removed 8 bases at V and 0 bases at J, with 11 bases between. Germline CDR1 is DFQATT and CDR2 is SNEGSKA (reference sequence). This CDR3 comprises 13 residues. CDR3 sequence reads: CSWADRAKNIQYF. The CDR3, as DNA: TGCAGTTGGGCTGACAGAGCCAAAAACATTCAGTACTTC.

The sample holds many counts of this clonotype. The chain carries TRBV6-2 or TRBV6-3 and TRBJ2-5; the D gene is possibly TRBD2 (5 bases). The CDR3 consists of 13 residues. Germline loops: CDR1 MNHEY, CDR2 SVGEGT. Between the trimmed V and J ends, which lost 6 bases and 7 bases, there was a span of 15 bases. CDR3 loop: CASSRGSVGTQYF. The CDR3 DNA is TGTGCCAGCAGCCGAGGGTCTGTGGGGACCCAGTACTTC.